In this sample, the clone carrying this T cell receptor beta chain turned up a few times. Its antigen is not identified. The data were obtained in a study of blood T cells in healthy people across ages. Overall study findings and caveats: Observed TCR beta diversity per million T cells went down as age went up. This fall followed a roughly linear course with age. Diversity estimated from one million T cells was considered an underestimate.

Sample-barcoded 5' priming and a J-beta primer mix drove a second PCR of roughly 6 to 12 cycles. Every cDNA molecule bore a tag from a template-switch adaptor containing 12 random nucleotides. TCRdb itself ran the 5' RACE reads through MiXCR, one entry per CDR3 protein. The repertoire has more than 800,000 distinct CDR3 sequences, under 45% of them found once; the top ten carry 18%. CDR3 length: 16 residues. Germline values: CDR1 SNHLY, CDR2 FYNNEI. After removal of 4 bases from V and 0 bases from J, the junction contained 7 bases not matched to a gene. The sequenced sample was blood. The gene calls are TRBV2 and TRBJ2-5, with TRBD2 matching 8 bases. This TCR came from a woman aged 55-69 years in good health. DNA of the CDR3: TGTGCCAGCAGTGCACCACTAGCGGCAAACCAAGAGACCCAGTACTTC. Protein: CASSAPLAANQETQYF.